This is a list of T cell receptor beta chains from one sample in a study of cytomegalovirus exposure and HLA in healthy donors. This table comes from immunoSEQ multiplex PCR, and its TCRdb copy is limited to in-frame clones, with some not included. The sample yields approximately 110,000 clones, around 60% seen once. The sample taken for sequencing was PBMCs. These receptors all come from a man aged 25-40 years in good health and CMV-seropositive. Each CDR3 is given with its conserved first and last residue. D genes are given only for firm matches. Clone size is not always given. Where it is, it says once, few, many or a class for expanded clones.

few,TRBJ1-1,-,TRBV7-9,CASSRALAGGEAFF,TGTGCCAGCAGCCGAGCTCTCGCGGGGGGTGAAGCTTTCTTT
once,TRBJ2-1,TRBD1,TRBV18,CASTRQGLNEQFF,TGTGCCAGCACCAGACAGGGGTTGAATGAGCAGTTCTTC
-,TRBJ1-1,-,TRBV5-4,CASTLGVNTEAFF,TGTGCCAGCACTCTCGGGGTAAACACTGAAGCCTTCTTT
-,TRBJ2-2,TRBD2,TRBV11-3,CASSLGGFSGELFF,TGTGCCAGCAGCTTGGGGGGGTTCAGCGGGGAGCTGTTTTTT
few,TRBJ1-5,TRBD1,TRBV4-1,CASSQDDRGGQPQHF,TGCGCCAGCAGCCAAGACGACAGGGGTGGTCAGCCCCAGCATTTT
-,TRBJ2-3,-,TRBV7-9,CASSLGTTNTDTQYF,TGTGCCAGCAGCTTAGGGACAACCAACACAGATACGCAGTATTTT
once,TRBJ2-1,-,TRBV20-1,CSAPFNEQFF,TGCAGTGCTCCTTTCAATGAGCAGTTCTTC
-,TRBJ1-1,-,TRBV25-1,CASRDGSGTEAFF,TGTGCCAGCAGGGACGGGAGCGGTACTGAAGCTTTCTTT
-,TRBJ2-5,TRBD1,TRBV5-1,CASSLLGQGVETQYF,TGCGCCAGCAGCTTGCTGGGACAGGGGGTAGAGACCCAGTACTTC
-,TRBJ1-3,-,TRBV5-3,CARRDRSRRNTIYF,TGTGCCAGAAGAGACAGGTCCAGGAGAAACACCATATATTTT
few,TRBJ1-1,-,TRBV18,CASSPPQRQDTEAFF,TGTGCCAGCTCACCACCTCAGCGGCAGGACACTGAAGCTTTCTTT
-,TRBJ2-3,-,TRBV19,CASSIRDPTDTQYF,TGTGCCAGTAGTATTCGGGATCCCACAGATACGCAGTATTTT
few,TRBJ2-5,TRBD1,TRBV7-6,CASSLRQGETQYF,TGTGCCAGCAGCCTTCGACAGGGTGAGACCCAGTACTTC
-,TRBJ2-7,-,TRBV7-9,CASSRTDAYEQYF,TGTGCCAGCAGCCGGACAGATGCCTACGAGCAGTACTTC
-,TRBJ2-5,-,TRBV5-6,CASSLPVQGQTTQYF,TGTGCCAGCAGCTTGCCAGTCCAGGGGCAAACGACCCAGTACTTC
-,TRBJ1-2,TRBD1,TRBV4-1,CASSQGGQGPGGYGYTF,TGCGCCAGCAGCCAAGGCGGACAGGGGCCTGGTGGCTATGGCTACACCTTC
-,TRBJ1-2,-,TRBV21-1,CASSKPRAGQMWYTF,TGTGCCAGCAGCAAACCCAGGGCTGGTCAGATGTGGTACACCTTC
-,TRBJ2-3,TRBD2,TRBV15,CATSMRESTDTQYF,TGTGCCACCAGCATGCGGGAGAGCACAGATACGCAGTATTTT
-,TRBJ1-1,-,TRBV11-2,CASSLVSVWTEAFF,TGTGCCAGCAGCTTAGTTAGCGTGTGGACTGAAGCTTTCTTT
few,TRBJ2-5,-,TRBV27,CASSSGLEETQYF,TGTGCCAGCAGTTCAGGACTGGAGGAGACCCAGTACTTC
once,TRBJ2-7,TRBD1,TRBV7-2,CASSFRDRGREQYF,TGTGCCAGCAGCTTCCGGGACAGGGGACGCGAGCAGTACTTC
-,TRBJ1-1,-,TRBV27,CASSPGLRKRNTEAFF,TGTGCCAGCAGTCCCGGACTCCGGAAGCGGAACACTGAAGCTTTCTTT
few,TRBJ1-1,-,TRBV7-2,CASSLVSSLEAFF,TGTGCCAGCAGCTTAGTATCGTCTCTTGAGGCTTTCTTT
few,TRBJ1-2,-,TRBV19,CASSEQGRNGYTF,TGTGCCAGTAGTGAGCAGGGGAGAAATGGCTACACCTTC
-,TRBJ2-6,-,TRBV9,CASSVRSGANVLTF,TGTGCCAGCAGCGTACGGTCAGGGGCCAACGTCCTGACTTTC
-,TRBJ2-7,-,TRBV4-1,CASSPIGSYEQYF,TGCGCCAGCAGCCCCATAGGGAGCTACGAGCAGTACTTC
-,TRBJ2-1,TRBD2,TRBV6-1,CASSAEIAGGGNEQFF,TGTGCCAGCAGTGCGGAAATAGCGGGGGGCGGTAATGAGCAGTTCTTC
few,TRBJ2-7,TRBD2,TRBV5-1,CASSLEGTSGLQYF,TGCGCCAGCAGCTTGGAGGGGACTAGCGGGCTCCAGTACTTC
-,TRBJ2-7,-,TRBV27,CASSPTGIYEQYF,TGTGCCAGCAGTCCCACAGGAATCTACGAGCAGTACTTC
-,TRBJ2-5,TRBD2,TRBV2,CASTAERGGVETQYF,TGTGCCAGCACCGCGGAGCGGGGGGGCGTAGAGACCCAGTACTTC
-,TRBJ1-1,-,TRBV9,CASSVAAGTEAFF,TGTGCCAGCAGCGTAGCGGCCGGGACTGAAGCTTTCTTT